The 22 T cell receptor beta chains below were found in one sample sequenced in a study of CD8 T cells in ankylosing spondylitis. Via MiXCR, TCRdb re-called the 5' RACE reads, giving one row per CDR3 protein. Of 350,000 to 400,000 distinct CDR3 sequences in the sample, roughly 22% were seen once. Sequencing input: blood, either unsorted or a sorted T cell fraction (not recorded which). The receptors come from a male donor with ankylosing spondylitis or in good health (not recorded which).

This clonotype has more than one count but fewer than ten. The chain carries TRBV12-3 or TRBV12-4 and TRBJ2-7; D is unclear. V lost 5 bases to trimming and J lost 4 bases, with 12 bases between them. This CDR3 has 13 amino acids. CDR3 nucleotides: TGTGCCAGCAGTCCATATCTCTTATACGAGCAGTACTTC. It translates to CASSPYLLYEQYF.

The rearrangement joins TRBV12-3 or TRBV12-4 to TRBJ2-3; no clear D. There are 11 residues in the CDR3. Trimming pared 6 bases from V and 6 bases from J, leaving 7 bases between. The CDR3 DNA reads as TGTGCCAGCAGGCTTTGGGATACGCAGTATTTT. Amino acids: CASRLWDTQYF.

The rearrangement uses TRBV7-9 and TRBJ2-5; perhaps TRBD1 as D (6 bases). CDR1 SEHNR and CDR2 FQNEAQ come from the germline V gene (reference sequence). Trimming pared 5 bases from V and 1 base from J, leaving 17 bases between. The CDR3 extends over 16 amino acids. CDR3: CASSPPDSKVQETQYF. CDR3 bases: TGTGCCAGCAGCCCTCCGGACAGCAAAGTCCAAGAGACCCAGTACTTC.

The CDR3 is CSARSTGAYEQYF. In nucleotides, the CDR3 is TGCAGTGCTAGATCCACAGGAGCCTACGAGCAGTACTTC. The rearrangement links TRBV20-1 to TRBJ2-7; weak D call: TRBD1 (5 bases). V lost 2 bases, J lost 2 bases, and 10 bases lay in between. Germline CDR1 and CDR2: DFQATT and SNEGSKA (reference sequence). This CDR3 is built from 13 residues.

A few counts support this clonotype. This chain connects TRBV27 to TRBJ2-3; TRBD2 might be the D (5 bases). Trimming stripped 6 bases from V and 2 bases from J, with 12 bases between. Germline CDR1 MNHEY, CDR2 SMNVEV (reference sequence). This CDR3 is 14 amino acids long. The CDR3 is CASSPGWVTDTQYF. CDR3 nucleotide sequence: TGTGCCAGCAGCCCGGGGTGGGTCACAGATACGCAGTATTTT.

This clonotype was found a few times. The chain recombines TRBV28 with TRBJ2-7; tentatively, D is TRBD1 (6 bases). Trimming left V 5 bases short and J 0 bases short, with 11 bases between. This CDR3 comprises 14 residues. CDR1 and CDR2 (germline): MDHEN, SYDVKM. CDR3 DNA: TGTGCCAGCAGTATACAGGGACGCTCCTACGAGCAGTACTTC. This sequence encodes CASSIQGRSYEQYF.

This clonotype was detected a few times. This sequence joins TRBV7-9 and TRBJ2-7; 7 bases agree with TRBD2. Trimming took 1 base from V and 4 from J; bases not matched to a gene: 4. Germline V lookup: CDR1 SEHNR, CDR2 FQNEAQ (reference sequence). This CDR3 is built from 14 residues. The CDR3 region is CASSLGLGGYEQYF. The CDR3 bases are TGTGCCAGCAGCTTAGGGCTGGGGGGGTACGAGCAGTACTTC.

This rearrangement joins TRBV12-3 or TRBV12-4 to TRBJ2-3; 13 nucleotides agree with TRBD2. V shed 4 bases, J shed 9 bases, and the junction held 7 bases outside the gene matches. This CDR3 is built from 15 residues. The CDR3 here is CASSSGLAGVQTQYF. The CDR3 nucleotides are TGTGCCAGCAGTTCAGGACTAGCGGGGGTCCAGACGCAGTATTTT.

V is TRBV4-1 and J is TRBJ2-4, with 7 bases that match TRBD2. CDR3 length: 14 amino acids. Per the germline V gene, CDR1 is MGHRA and CDR2 is YSYEKL. The ends lost 5 bases at V and 11 bases at J; junction bases unmatched: 12. The chain's CDR3 is CASSGLGRRELQYF. The CDR3 nucleotides are TGCGCCAGCAGCGGCCTCGGGAGGAGAGAACTTCAGTACTTC.

This clonotype was counted many times. This chain joins TRBV5-6 and TRBJ2-2; D might be TRBD1 (5 bases). Germline V gene sequence: CDR1 SGHDT, CDR2 YYEEEE. V lost 4 bases and J lost 0, with 13 bases in between. The CDR3 is made up of 16 amino acids. The CDR3 bases are TGTGCCAGCAGCCTCACAGGCATTACGAACACCGGGGAGCTGTTTTTT. Translating gives CASSLTGITNTGELFF. Using reference TRBV5-6 and TRBJ2-2 for the parts outside the CDR3, the full variable domain is DAGVTQSPTHLIKTRGQQVTLRCSPKSGHDTVSWYQQALGQGPQFIFQYYEEEERQRGNFPDRFSGHQFPNYSSELNVNALLLGDSALYLCASSLTGITNTGELFFGEGSRLTVL.

This chain links TRBV13 with TRBJ2-3; no reliable D call. V lost 3 bases, J lost 1 base, and 11 bases lay in between. This CDR3 contains 15 residues. Germline V CDR1 and CDR2: PRHDT, FYEKMQ (reference sequence). CDR3 nucleotide sequence: TGTGCCAGCAGCTTGCCCGACGACCGCACAGATACGCAGTATTTT. As protein: CASSLPDDRTDTQYF.

This clonotype showed up just a few times. The rearrangement links TRBV2 to TRBJ2-7; D assignment may be TRBD1 or TRBD2 (5 bases each). The CDR3 has 15 amino acids. V shed 7 bases and J shed 2 bases, with 18 bases lying between them. CDR1 is SNHLY and CDR2 is FYNNEI in the germline V gene. CDR3 DNA sequence: TGTGCCAGCATTAAGCCCGGGACGGTTCCCTACGAGCAGTACTTC. This translates into CASIKPGTVPYEQYF. Full variable domain (missing parts from reference TRBV2 and TRBJ2-7): EPEVTQTPSHQVTQMGQEVILRCVPISNHLYFYWYRQILGQKVEFLVSFYNNEISEKSEIFDDQFSVERPDGSNFTLKIRSTKLEDSAMYFCASIKPGTVPYEQYFGPGTRLTVT.

This clonotype was counted only a few times. The chain carries TRBV7-9 and TRBJ2-4; D not resolved. V was cut by 5 bases and J by 0 bases, with 11 bases left in between. Germline V lookup: CDR1 SEHNR, CDR2 FQNEAQ (reference sequence). The CDR3 has 15 amino acids. Here the CDR3 DNA reads TGTGCCAGCAGCCTGCCAACCAAAGCCAAAAACATTCAGTACTTC. Translated, it gives CASSLPTKAKNIQYF.

The chain carries TRBV12-3 or TRBV12-4 and TRBJ2-2; D call uncertain. The CDR3 length is 13 residues. V lost 6 bases to trimming and J lost 2 bases, with 7 bases between them. The CDR3 reads CASRSDNTGELFF. CDR3 sequence (DNA): TGTGCCAGCAGATCGGATAACACCGGGGAGCTGTTTTTT.

V is TRBV9 and J is TRBJ2-7; D is unresolved. The germline CDR1 and CDR2 sequences are SGDLS and YYNGEE. CDR3 length: 14 residues. Trimming stripped 0 bases from V and 1 base from J, with 8 bases between. The CDR3 bases are TGTGCCAGCAGCGTAGCTGCTCAATCCTACGAGCAGTACTTC. This sequence encodes CASSVAAQSYEQYF.

The chain combines TRBV12-3 or TRBV12-4 with TRBJ2-7; D gene ambiguous. The V end was cut by 8 bases, the J end by 0 bases, with 14 bases between. The CDR3 length is 14 residues. This CDR3 is CASSWGVYSYEQYF. In nucleotides, the CDR3 is TGTGCCAGCTCCTGGGGTGTATACTCCTACGAGCAGTACTTC.

The chain uses TRBV28 and TRBJ2-7; D call uncertain. Germline V gene lookup returns CDR1 MDHEN and CDR2 SYDVKM. The V and J ends lost 2 bases and 5 bases respectively, with 16 bases between them. This CDR3 region has 15 residues. The CDR3 coding sequence is TGTGCCAGCAGTTTACGACGGACCGGCGTGGACGAGCAGTACTTC. This gives the protein CASSLRRTGVDEQYF.

The V gene is TRBV28, the J gene TRBJ1-6; D might be TRBD1 (5 bases). Trimming took 2 bases from V and 9 from J, leaving 11 bases between them. Germline values: CDR1 MDHEN, CDR2 SYDVKM. CDR3 size: 14 residues. The CDR3 is CASSLLSGRSPLHF. The CDR3 nucleotides read TGTGCCAGCAGTTTACTATCAGGGCGTTCACCCCTCCACTTT. The full variable domain, completed using reference TRBV28 and TRBJ1-6, is DVKVTQSSRYLVKRTGEKVFLECVQDMDHENMFWYRQDPGLGLRLIYFSYDVKMKEKGDIPEGYSVSREKKERFSLILESASTNQTSMYLCASSLLSGRSPLHFGNGTRLTVT.

The chain has TRBV6-2 or TRBV6-3 and TRBJ2-1; the match to TRBD2 covers 12 bases. Germline CDR1 and CDR2: MNHEY and SVGEGT. Unmatched junction bases numbered 3, after V lost 10 bases and J lost 5 bases. CDR3 size: 13 residues. CDR3 loop: CATRTSGDNEQFF. The DNA for the CDR3 is TGTGCCACCAGGACTAGCGGGGACAATGAGCAGTTCTTC.

The V and J genes are TRBV7-9 and TRBJ1-1; 7 positions match TRBD1. Per the germline V gene, CDR1 is SEHNR and CDR2 is FQNEAQ (reference sequence). The trim removed 1 base at V and 0 bases at J, leaving 2 bases unmatched. This CDR3 region has 15 residues. The CDR3 is CASSLEGAMNTEAFF. CDR3 DNA sequence: TGTGCCAGCAGCTTAGAGGGGGCCATGAACACTGAAGCTTTCTTT.

The chain combines TRBV15 with TRBJ2-6, with 7 positions matching TRBD1. With V trimmed by 9 bases and J by 1 base, 9 bases remained unmatched. The CDR3 is made up of 16 amino acids. The germline V gene has CDR1 LNHNV and CDR2 YYDKDF (reference sequence). This CDR3 reads CATSTGSLSGANVLTF. CDR3 sequence (DNA): TGTGCCACATCGACAGGGTCTCTATCTGGGGCCAACGTCCTGACTTTC.

J is TRBJ2-5 and V is TRBV7-2, with D maybe TRBD1 (6 bases). The CDR3 length is 13 residues. The germline CDR1 and CDR2 sequences are SGHTA and FQGNSA. Trimming took 6 bases from V and 7 from J, leaving 15 bases between them. The DNA for the CDR3 is TGTGCCAGCAGGGAAACAGGGCGCTTGACCCAGTACTTC. Translated: CASRETGRLTQYF.